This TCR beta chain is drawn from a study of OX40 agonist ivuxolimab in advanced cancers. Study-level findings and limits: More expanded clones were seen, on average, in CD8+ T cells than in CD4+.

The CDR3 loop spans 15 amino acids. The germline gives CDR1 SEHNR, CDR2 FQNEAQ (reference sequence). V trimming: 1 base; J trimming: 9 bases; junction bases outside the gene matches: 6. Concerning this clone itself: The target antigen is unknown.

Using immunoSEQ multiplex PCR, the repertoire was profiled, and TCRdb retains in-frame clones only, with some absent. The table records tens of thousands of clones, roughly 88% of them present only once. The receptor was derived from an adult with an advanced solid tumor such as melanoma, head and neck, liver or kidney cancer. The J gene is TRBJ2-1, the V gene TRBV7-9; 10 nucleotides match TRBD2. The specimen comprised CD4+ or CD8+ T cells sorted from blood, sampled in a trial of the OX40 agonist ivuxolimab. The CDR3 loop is CASSLGLAGASEQFF. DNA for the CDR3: TGTGCCAGCAGCTTAGGGCTAGCGGGAGCCTCTGAGCAGTTCTTC.